A selection of T cell receptor beta chains follows, all from one sample in a study of blood T cell repertoires in COVID-19. Only in-frame clones appear in the TCRdb table, and some are missing; sequencing was by immunoSEQ multiplex PCR. The data contain approximately 92,000 clones, about 78% of them singletons. Sequencing input: peripheral blood. These receptors originate from a man aged 50 or older who had recovered from COVID-19. CDR3s include the opening cysteine and the closing phenylalanine or tryptophan. D genes are given only for firm matches. Not every row has a clone size; where given, it reads once, few, many or a size class.

V	J	D	size	length	DNA	CDR3
TRBV29-1	TRBJ1-2	-	-	12	TGCAGCGTTGACACAGGGTTAAAGGGCTACACCTTC	CSVDTGLKGYTF
TRBV6-1	TRBJ2-1	-	-	13	TGTGCCAGCAGTGAACAGGGGTACAATGAGCAGTTCTTC	CASSEQGYNEQFF
TRBV5-1	TRBJ1-1	TRBD1	-	15	TGCGCCAGCAGCCGCGGACAGGGGTTAGACACTGAAGCTTTCTTT	CASSRGQGLDTEAFF
TRBV5-1	TRBJ2-1	TRBD1	-	15	TGCGCCAGCAGCCCCCCCGGGACAGGGGGGTCCGCTCAGTTCTTC	CASSPPGTGGSAQFF
TRBV12-3/TRBV12-4	TRBJ1-1	-	-	13	TGTGCCAGCAGTCGGACAGTTTTGACTGAAGCTTTCTTT	CASSRTVLTEAFF
TRBV5-6	TRBJ2-1	TRBD2	-	15	TGTGCCAGCAGCACAGCCGGGACTAGCGGGAGGGAGCAGTTCTTC	CASSTAGTSGREQFF
TRBV15	TRBJ2-5	TRBD2	-	21	TGTGCCACCAGCAGAGATCCCCCCCGAGCGGGGGGGTCGGGCCCCTGGGAGACCCAGTACTTC	CATSRDPPRAGGSGPWETQYF
TRBV7-9	TRBJ2-3	TRBD1	-	16	TGTGCCAGCAGCCGATGGGACAGAACTAGCACAGATACGCAGTATTTT	CASSRWDRTSTDTQYF
TRBV2	TRBJ1-5	-	-	16	TGTGCCAGCAGTGAGAAGGTCGACAGGTCCAATCAGCCCCAGCATTTT	CASSEKVDRSNQPQHF
TRBV27	TRBJ1-5	-	-	14	TGTGCCAGCAGCTACAGGGATAATACACAGCCCCAGCATTTT	CASSYRDNTQPQHF
TRBV5-1	TRBJ1-1	-	-	15	TGCGCCAGCAGCAGCCTGGGGGGGCGTAACACTGAAGCTTTCTTT	CASSSLGGRNTEAFF
TRBV5-1	TRBJ2-1	TRBD2	-	15	TGCGCCAGCATACAGTTTAGCGGGAGTTTTGGTGAGCAGTTCTTC	CASIQFSGSFGEQFF
TRBV18	TRBJ1-2	TRBD1	once	15	TGTGCCAGCTCACCCCGGGACAGGGGAACGTATGGCTACACCTTC	CASSPRDRGTYGYTF
TRBV6-5	TRBJ1-2	TRBD1	-	14	TGTGCCAGCAGTAGACAGGGGTTTGGGGATGGCTACACCTTC	CASSRQGFGDGYTF
TRBV3-1/TRBV3-2	TRBJ2-6	-	once	16	TGTGCCAGCAGCATGGAGGGGGCGTATGGGGCCAACGTCCTGACTTTC	CASSMEGAYGANVLTF
TRBV3-1/TRBV3-2	TRBJ2-3	TRBD1	-	16	TGTGCCAGCAGCCAGCAGGGGGCGCCCGTCACAGATACGCAGTATTTT	CASSQQGAPVTDTQYF
TRBV25-1	TRBJ2-1	-	-	14	TGTGCCAGCAGTGGCCGGACTTTATACAATGAGCAGTTCTTC	CASSGRTLYNEQFF
TRBV12-3/TRBV12-4	TRBJ1-2	-	-	13	TGTGCCAGCAGTTTAACTAGAATCGGGGGCTACACCTTC	CASSLTRIGGYTF
TRBV3-1/TRBV3-2	TRBJ1-1	TRBD1	-	12	TGTGCCAGCAGCCCTGGGACAGGGGCAGCTTTCTTT	CASSPGTGAAFF
TRBV20-1	TRBJ1-5	-	-	11	TGCAGTGCTAGTGGCGGTGGGCCCCAGCATTTT	CSASGGGPQHF
TRBV5-6	TRBJ2-3	TRBD1	-	15	TGTGCCAGCAGCTTGGCGGGACAGGGCACAGATACGCAGTATTTT	CASSLAGQGTDTQYF
TRBV7-3	TRBJ2-5	-	-	16	TGTGCCAGCAGCCCCGGCCGCGACAGGCGGTGGGAGACCCAGTACTTC	CASSPGRDRRWETQYF
TRBV18	TRBJ2-7	-	-	13	TGTGCCAGCTCACCCGAGCTGGTCGGCGAGCAGTACTTC	CASSPELVGEQYF
TRBV28	TRBJ2-7	-	-	13	TGTGCCAGCAGTGCGCCCAGGGGATCCGAGCAGTACTTC	CASSAPRGSEQYF
TRBV19	TRBJ2-5	-	-	13	TGTGCCAATCTCGAGGGAGGTCCAGAGACCCAGTACTTC	CANLEGGPETQYF
TRBV7-8	TRBJ1-5	TRBD1	-	14	TGTGCCAGCAGCCTGGGGACAGGGGCTCAGCCCCAGCATTTT	CASSLGTGAQPQHF
TRBV28	TRBJ2-7	-	-	14	TGTGCCAGCAGTTTGGCGTTAGCCCCCTACGAGCAGTACTTC	CASSLALAPYEQYF
TRBV28	TRBJ2-1	-	-	11	TGTGCCAGCAGTTTAACTGGTGAGCAGTTCTTC	CASSLTGEQFF
TRBV18	TRBJ2-4	TRBD1	once	17	TGTGCCAGCTCACCACCGAGGCAGGGGGTTGCCAAAAACATTCAGTACTTC	CASSPPRQGVAKNIQYF
TRBV10-3	TRBJ1-5	TRBD1	-	14	TGTGCCATCTCGGACAGGGGCGAGAATCAGCCCCAGCATTTT	CAISDRGENQPQHF
TRBV5-4	TRBJ2-7	TRBD2	-	16	TGTGCCAGCAGCTGGACTAGCGGACCCCCCCCCTACGAGCAGTACTTC	CASSWTSGPPPYEQYF
TRBV5-1	TRBJ2-5	-	-	16	TGCGCCAGCAAAGACCCTGGGGGGGGCGGCCAAGAGACCCAGTACTTC	CASKDPGGGGQETQYF
TRBV6-5	TRBJ2-7	-	-	12	TGTGCCAGCAGAGCTCCCGGGGGCGAGCAGTACTTC	CASRAPGGEQYF
TRBV29-1	TRBJ1-1	-	-	13	TGCAGCGTTGAAGCCCCGGGACTTGGTAGGGCTTTCTTT	CSVEAPGLGRAFF
TRBV27	TRBJ1-6	TRBD1	-	16	TGTGCCAGCAGTTTCTGGAAGACAGGGAGGAATTCACCCCTCCACTTT	CASSFWKTGRNSPLHF
TRBV3-1/TRBV3-2	TRBJ1-2	-	-	16	TGTGCCAGCAGCCCCCATACAGGAATCATCAACTATGGCTACACCTTC	CASSPHTGIINYGYTF
TRBV19	TRBJ1-4	TRBD1	-	16	TGTGCCAGTACCACAAAAAGACAGGGGACTAATGAAAAACTGTTTTTT	CASTTKRQGTNEKLFF
TRBV6-6	TRBJ1-5	-	-	14	TGTGCCACCGGCCCGGTACAGGGCAATCAGCCCCAGCATTTT	CATGPVQGNQPQHF
TRBV11-3	TRBJ2-2	-	-	16	TGTGCCAGCAGCTTAGGGGGGGTTCCGAACACCGGGGAGCTGTTTTTT	CASSLGGVPNTGELFF
TRBV9	TRBJ1-1	-	few	15	TGTGCCAGCAGCGATCAGACAGGTGTCAACACTGAAGCTTTCTTT	CASSDQTGVNTEAFF
TRBV5-1	TRBJ2-2	TRBD2	few	18	TGCGCCAGCAGCGTCGGGATTAGCGGGGGAGCGAACACCGGGGAGCTGTTTTTT	CASSVGISGGANTGELFF
TRBV5-6	TRBJ2-1	-	-	15	TGTGCCAGCAGCTTGGTTGCTAGACCCTACAATGAGCAGTTCTTC	CASSLVARPYNEQFF
TRBV6-5	TRBJ2-2	-	once	13	TGTGCCAGCCCGAGTTGGTTCTCCGGGGAGTTGTTTTTT	CASPSWFSGELFF
TRBV11-2	TRBJ2-3	TRBD1	once	16	TGTGCCAGCAGTTCCGGCCACAGGGGCGAGACAGATACGCAGTATTTT	CASSSGHRGETDTQYF
TRBV4-1	TRBJ2-2	-	-	16	TGCGCCAGCAGCCAATATACACAGGGCGGCACCGGGGAGCTGTTTTTT	CASSQYTQGGTGELFF
TRBV30	TRBJ2-2	TRBD1	-	16	TGTGCCTGGGGGGGCCGGGACAGGGGGTACACCGGGGAGCTGTTTTTT	CAWGGRDRGYTGELFF
TRBV18	TRBJ2-2	TRBD1	few	16	TGTGCCAGCTCACCACCCGAGGGGGCGCCGACCGGGGAGCTGTTTTTT	CASSPPEGAPTGELFF
TRBV11-2	TRBJ2-1	-	-	19	TGTGCCAGCAGCTTAGATTTGGCCAGACTTGGTAGGGGCTACAATGAGCAGTTCTTC	CASSLDLARLGRGYNEQFF